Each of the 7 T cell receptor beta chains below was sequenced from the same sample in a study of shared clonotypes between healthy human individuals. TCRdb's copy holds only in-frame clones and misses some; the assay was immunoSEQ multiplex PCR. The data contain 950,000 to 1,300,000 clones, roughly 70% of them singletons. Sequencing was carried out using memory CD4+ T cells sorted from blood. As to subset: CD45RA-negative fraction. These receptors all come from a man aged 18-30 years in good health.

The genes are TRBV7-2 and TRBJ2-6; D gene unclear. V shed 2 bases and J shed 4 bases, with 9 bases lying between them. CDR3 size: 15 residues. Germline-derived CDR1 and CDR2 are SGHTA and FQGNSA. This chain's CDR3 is CASSLQSSGANVLTF. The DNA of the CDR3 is TGTGCCAGCAGCTTACAGTCGAGCGGGGCCAACGTCCTGACTTTC.

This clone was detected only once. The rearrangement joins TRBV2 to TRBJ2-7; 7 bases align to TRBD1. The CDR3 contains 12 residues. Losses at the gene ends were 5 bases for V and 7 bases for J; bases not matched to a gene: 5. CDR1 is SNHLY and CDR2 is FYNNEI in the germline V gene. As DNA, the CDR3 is TGTGCCAGCAGTTGGACAGGCCGGGAGCAGTACTTC. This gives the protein CASSWTGREQYF.

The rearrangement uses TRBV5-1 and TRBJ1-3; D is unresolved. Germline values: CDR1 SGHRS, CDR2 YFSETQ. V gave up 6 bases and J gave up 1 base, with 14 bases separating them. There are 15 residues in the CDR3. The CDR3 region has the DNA TGCGCCAGCACATCGTCAGGAGGTTCTGGAAACACCATATATTTT. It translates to CASTSSGGSGNTIYF.

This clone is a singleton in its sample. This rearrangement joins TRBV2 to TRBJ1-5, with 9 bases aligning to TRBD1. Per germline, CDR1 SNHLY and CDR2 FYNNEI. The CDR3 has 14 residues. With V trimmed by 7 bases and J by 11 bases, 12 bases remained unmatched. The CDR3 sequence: CASTPGQGVRAQHF. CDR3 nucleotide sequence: TGTGCCAGCACCCCGGGACAGGGAGTTAGGGCCCAGCATTTT.

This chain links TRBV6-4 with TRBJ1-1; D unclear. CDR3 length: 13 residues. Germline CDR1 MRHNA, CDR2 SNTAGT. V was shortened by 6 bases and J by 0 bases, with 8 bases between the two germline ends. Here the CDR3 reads CASRVHMNTEAFF. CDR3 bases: TGTGCCAGCAGGGTACATATGAACACTGAAGCTTTCTTT.

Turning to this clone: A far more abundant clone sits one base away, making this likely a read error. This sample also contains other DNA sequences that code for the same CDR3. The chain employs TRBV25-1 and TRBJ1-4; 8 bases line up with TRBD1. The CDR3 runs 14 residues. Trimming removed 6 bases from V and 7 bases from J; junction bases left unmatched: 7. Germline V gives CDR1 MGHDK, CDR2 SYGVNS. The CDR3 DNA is TGTGCCAGCAGCGAGGACAGGGATCGTGAAAAACTGTTTTTT. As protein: CASSEDRDREKLFF.

CDR3 nucleotide sequence: TGTGCCAGCAACCCCACCGGGCCCTCCTACGAGCAGTACTTC. It is translated as CASNPTGPSYEQYF. The V and J genes are TRBV11-2 and TRBJ2-7; D is ambiguous. CDR1 and CDR2 from the germline V gene are SGHAT and FQNNGV. V gave up 7 bases and J gave up 0 bases, with 13 bases separating them. This CDR3 has 14 amino acids.